This T cell receptor (beta chain) comes out of a study of kidney transplant recipient with SARS-CoV-2 infection. TCRdb re-called the reads with MiXCR, one entry per CDR3 protein. The table shows under 300,000 distinct CDR3 sequences, with around 30% occurring only once. Trimming cost V 7 bases and J 5 bases, with 11 bases left between them. The CDR3 is 12 residues long. CDR1 and CDR2 (germline): MDHEN, SYDVKM. This clonotype was recorded a few times. The material sequenced was a blood sample, taken at baseline and on day 111 from a kidney transplant recipient. The gene calls are TRBV28 and TRBJ2-5; the D is unclear. The TCR comes from a male patient between 25 and 40 years old who had COVID-19 and was a kidney transplant recipient. The T cells may come from the graft donor. As DNA, the CDR3 is TGTGCCAGCACGGCGTCGGAGGAGACCCAGTACTTC. Its translation: CASTASEETQYF.